Listed below are T cell receptor beta chains from one sample, sequenced in a study of response to subunit inactivated influenza vaccine. TCRdb reanalysed the RT-PCR reads using MiXCR and keeps one entry per CDR3 protein. The sample holds around 200,000 distinct CDR3 sequences, around 15% seen once. Specimen: CD8+ T cells sorted from PBMCs, collected 4 to 6 days after vaccination. The origin of the receptors is a man aged 45-65 years who received an inactivated influenza vaccine. CDR3s include the opening cysteine and the closing phenylalanine or tryptophan. D genes are given only for firm matches. Some rows mark clone size as missing; the rest say once, few, many or name a class of expanded clone.

V,size,J,D,DNA,CDR3
TRBV7-9,few,TRBJ2-5,TRBD2,TGTGCCAGCAGCTTTCCGGGACTAGATGTAGAGACCCAGTACTTC,CASSFPGLDVETQYF
TRBV25-1,.,TRBJ1-2,.,TGTGCCAGCAGTTCACGACAGGCCCAGGGCTATGGCTACACCTTC,CASSSRQAQGYGYTF
TRBV4-1,many,TRBJ2-1,.,TGCGCCAGCAGCCGACGGGGGCAGGTGAGCTCCTACAATGAGCAGTTCTTC,CASSRRGQVSSYNEQFF
TRBV18,.,TRBJ2-3,.,TGTGCCAGCTCACCGCGGGACAACTTGGGCACAGATACGCAGTATTTT,CASSPRDNLGTDTQYF
TRBV11-2,.,TRBJ2-7,.,TGTGCCAGCAGCCCACAATCCTACGAGCAGTACTTC,CASSPQSYEQYF
TRBV12-3/TRBV12-4,many,TRBJ2-5,.,TGTGCCAGCAGTTTGACGGTGGGGTCGGAGACCCAGTACTTC,CASSLTVGSETQYF
TRBV3-1,few,TRBJ2-1,.,TGTGCCAGCAGCGACTTGGCCTCCTACAATGAGCAGTTCTTC,CASSDLASYNEQFF
TRBV5-1,.,TRBJ1-2,TRBD1,TGCGCCAGCAGCTTGTCACCGGGACAGGGAAACTATGGCTACACCTTC,CASSLSPGQGNYGYTF
TRBV4-3,many,TRBJ1-6,.,TGCGCCAGCAGCCAAGATCCCCCGGACAGCCTCTATAATTCACCCCTCCACTTT,CASSQDPPDSLYNSPLHF
TRBV6-1,.,TRBJ1-2,.,TGTGCCAGCAGTGAATTCGGGGGCAGGGATGGCTACACCTTC,CASSEFGGRDGYTF
TRBV4-3,.,TRBJ2-7,TRBD1,TGCGCCAGCAGCCCCGGACAGGGGGAATACGAGCAGTACTTC,CASSPGQGEYEQYF
TRBV9,.,TRBJ2-7,.,TGTGCCAGCAGCGTAGGCTTGACACCCTCCTACGAGCAGTACTTC,CASSVGLTPSYEQYF
TRBV21-1,.,TRBJ2-7,.,TGTGCCAGCAGCAAAAAGGGGCAGGGAGGTGAGCAGTACTTC,CASSKKGQGGEQYF
TRBV7-9,few,TRBJ1-1,.,TGTGCCAGCAGCCATACAGGGTGGAAGGCCAATGGAGCTTTCTTT,CASSHTGWKANGAFF
TRBV12-3/TRBV12-4,many,TRBJ2-1,.,TGTGCCAGCAGGGCCTCAGGACGGGGTGATGAGCAGTTCTTC,CASRASGRGDEQFF
TRBV10-3,few,TRBJ1-1,TRBD1,TGTGCCATCAGAGCCTCAGGGGGCGACGCTGAAGCTTTCTTT,CAIRASGGDAEAFF
TRBV4-1,few,TRBJ1-5,.,TGCGCCAGCAGCCAAGGTGGGGAAGTTTCCAATCAGCCCCAGCATTTT,CASSQGGEVSNQPQHF
TRBV9,.,TRBJ2-3,TRBD2,TGTGCCAGCGGGGGGACTACAGGACTTTCAGATACGCAGTATTTT,CASGGTTGLSDTQYF
TRBV5-1,many,TRBJ2-4,.,TGCGCCAGCAGCGTCGTCCCTGATCAGTCCAAAAACATTCAGTACTTC,CASSVVPDQSKNIQYF
TRBV4-3,many,TRBJ1-1,TRBD1,TGCGCCAGCAGCCAAGAGATTGACAGGGTGAGCACTGAAGCTTTCTTT,CASSQEIDRVSTEAFF
TRBV7-9,.,TRBJ2-7,.,TGTGCCAGCAGCGGGGGACTGTCCTACGAGCAGTACTTC,CASSGGLSYEQYF
TRBV11-3,.,TRBJ2-5,TRBD2,TGTGCCAGCAGCTTTACTAGCGATAAGACCCAGTACTTC,CASSFTSDKTQYF
TRBV5-6,few,TRBJ2-4,.,TGTGCCAGCAGCGAAACCGGGCATCCCAATACCATTCAGTACTTC,CASSETGHPNTIQYF
TRBV6-5,.,TRBJ1-4,.,TGTGCCAGCAGTTTATGGGGCGCAACTAATGAAAAACTGTTTTTT,CASSLWGATNEKLFF
TRBV2,few,TRBJ2-5,.,TGTGCCGCCACTCCCCCCGGACAAGAGACCCAGTACTTC,CAATPPGQETQYF
TRBV14,few,TRBJ2-7,TRBD1,TGTGCCAGCAGCCCATGGGACAGAGTCTACGAGCAGTACTTC,CASSPWDRVYEQYF
TRBV3-1,.,TRBJ2-7,.,TGTGCCAGCAGCCCGTTTAGGAGGGAGAGCTCCTACGAGCAGTACTTC,CASSPFRRESSYEQYF
TRBV6-1,few,TRBJ1-3,.,TGTGCCAGCAGTGAAACACCGGCCTCTGGAAACACCATATATTTT,CASSETPASGNTIYF
TRBV20-1,few,TRBJ1-2,TRBD1,TGCAGTGCCGGGACAGGGGGAATTGGCTATGGCTACACCTTC,CSAGTGGIGYGYTF
TRBV4-3,few,TRBJ2-2,TRBD1,TGCGCCAGCAGCCCCTCGGACAGGGCGAACACCGGGGAGCTGTTTTTT,CASSPSDRANTGELFF
TRBV4-3,.,TRBJ2-5,TRBD2,TGCGCCAGCAGCCAAGCCGTGACTAGCGGGAGCCGGGAGACCCAGTACTTC,CASSQAVTSGSRETQYF
TRBV27,.,TRBJ2-1,.,TGTGCCAGCACCACATTAGGGGGGTCCTACAATGAGCAGTTCTTC,CASTTLGGSYNEQFF
TRBV12-3/TRBV12-4,.,TRBJ1-6,TRBD1,TGTGCCAGCAGTCCACAGACAGGGGCTGGTTCACCCCTCCACTTT,CASSPQTGAGSPLHF
TRBV12-3/TRBV12-4,few,TRBJ2-7,TRBD2,TGTGCCAGCAGTTTTCGGGAGGGAACCTACGAGCAGTACTTC,CASSFREGTYEQYF
TRBV7-8,few,TRBJ1-5,.,TGTGCCAGCAGCCCCGAGAATCAGCCCCAGCATTTT,CASSPENQPQHF
TRBV7-7,.,TRBJ2-2,TRBD2,TGTGCTAGCAGCCCCATCTTCGGGACTATTAGCGTCCGGGAGCTGTTTTTT,CASSPIFGTISVRELFF
TRBV12-3/TRBV12-4,few,TRBJ2-1,TRBD1,TGTGCCAGCAGGCCCGGGACAGGGCCCTACAATGAGCAGTTCTTC,CASRPGTGPYNEQFF
TRBV5-5,.,TRBJ1-1,.,TGTGCCAGCAGCTTGGGCAGTCCGGACACTGAAGCTTTCTTT,CASSLGSPDTEAFF
TRBV12-3/TRBV12-4,few,TRBJ1-1,.,TGTGCCAGCAGTTTCTTTTTGGGGAGGCAGTTGAACACTGAAGCTTTCTTT,CASSFFLGRQLNTEAFF
TRBV4-3,.,TRBJ2-7,.,TGCGCCAGCAGCCAAGAGGCAGGGACCCACTACGAGCAGTACTTC,CASSQEAGTHYEQYF
TRBV4-3,many,TRBJ1-3,.,TGCGCCAGCAGCCAAGACTGGAGTTCTGGAAACACCATATATTTT,CASSQDWSSGNTIYF
TRBV20-1,.,TRBJ2-7,TRBD2,TGCAGTGCTAGGGAGGGACTAGGGGCAGACTTCTACGAGCAGTACTTC,CSAREGLGADFYEQYF
TRBV27,few,TRBJ2-2,.,TGTGCCAGCAGTTTAGCAGGTCCCCCGAACACCGGGGAGCTGTTTTTT,CASSLAGPPNTGELFF
TRBV7-9,few,TRBJ2-2,.,TGTGCCATTCGGGACATTACTAACACCGGGGAGCTGTTTTTT,CAIRDITNTGELFF
TRBV29-1,few,TRBJ1-1,.,TGCAGCGTTGAAGGACTTATGAACACTGAAGCTTTCTTT,CSVEGLMNTEAFF
TRBV6-6,.,TRBJ2-7,.,TGTGCCAGCAGCTCAGTAGGTTGGGACGAGCAGTACTTC,CASSSVGWDEQYF
TRBV7-8,.,TRBJ2-1,TRBD2,TGTGCCAGCAGCCCTTTGGGACTAGCGGATTACAATGAGCAGTTCTTC,CASSPLGLADYNEQFF
TRBV28,.,TRBJ2-3,.,TGTGCCAGCAGTTGGCTACTTCTGGGTACGCAGTATTTT,CASSWLLLGTQYF
TRBV12-3/TRBV12-4,many,TRBJ2-6,.,TGTGCCAGCAGTTTTCCGCAGGGCTCTGGGGCCAACGTCCTGACTTTC,CASSFPQGSGANVLTF
TRBV9,.,TRBJ2-1,.,TGTGCCAGCAGCGCCGCTGGACCCACCGGGAATGAGCAGTTCTTC,CASSAAGPTGNEQFF
TRBV4-3,.,TRBJ2-3,.,TGCGCCAGCAGCCGCTCGGGGTTATCTAGCACAGATACGCAGTATTTT,CASSRSGLSSTDTQYF
TRBV12-3/TRBV12-4,many,TRBJ2-5,.,TGTGCCAGCAGTTTACAGAGTCGGGAGACCCAGTACTTC,CASSLQSRETQYF
TRBV25-1,.,TRBJ2-2,TRBD1,TGTGCCAGCAGTGAGTGGGGGACAGGGTTCGGGACCGGGGAGCTGTTTTTT,CASSEWGTGFGTGELFF
TRBV28,many,TRBJ2-3,TRBD2,TGTGCCAGCAGCCCTCTGACTAGCGGGAGGGAAGATACGCAGTATTTT,CASSPLTSGREDTQYF
TRBV7-7,.,TRBJ2-1,TRBD1,TGTGCCAGCTGTTTAGTCCTTCCGGGACAGGGGTACCACAATGAGCAGTTCTTC,CASCLVLPGQGYHNEQFF